Sequencing of this T cell receptor beta chain was carried out in a study of blood T cell repertoires in COVID-19. Whole-study context: PBMCs, B-cell-depleted T cells, or T cells were the source of the cDNA or gDNA that made up the material.

As originally analysed: It was from reference gene primer amplification that nucleated cell counts were estimated. Sequenced by immunoSEQ multiplex PCR; TCRdb stores in-frame clones only, minus some. That table gives V, J and clone size, and the DNA gave D and trimming. The sample lists approximately 180,000 clones, about 91% occurring once. CDR1 and CDR2 (germline): LNHDA, SQIVND (reference sequence). The junction had 6 bases not matched to a gene; V was cut back by 4 bases and J by 4 bases. The CDR3 runs to 15 residues. Individuals drawn from around 24 US areas were about 18 to 89 years old. Participants had their cohort set by participant-reported clinical history.

Sequenced: PBMCs or T cells enriched from blood (not recorded which). V usage is TRBV19 and J usage is TRBJ1-5; TRBD1 agrees at 8 bases. The clonotype comes from a woman in her 40s with acute COVID-19. CDR3 region: CASSRPDRANQPQHF. In nucleotides, the CDR3 is TGTGCCAGTAGTAGGCCGGACAGGGCAAATCAGCCCCAGCATTTT. Full variable domain (rest looked up from reference TRBV19 and TRBJ1-5): DGGITQSPKYLFRKEGQNVTLSCEQNLNHDAMYWYRQDPGQGLRLIYYSQIVNDFQKGDIAEGYSVSREKKESFPLTVTSAQKNPTAFYLCASSRPDRANQPQHFGDGTRLSIL.